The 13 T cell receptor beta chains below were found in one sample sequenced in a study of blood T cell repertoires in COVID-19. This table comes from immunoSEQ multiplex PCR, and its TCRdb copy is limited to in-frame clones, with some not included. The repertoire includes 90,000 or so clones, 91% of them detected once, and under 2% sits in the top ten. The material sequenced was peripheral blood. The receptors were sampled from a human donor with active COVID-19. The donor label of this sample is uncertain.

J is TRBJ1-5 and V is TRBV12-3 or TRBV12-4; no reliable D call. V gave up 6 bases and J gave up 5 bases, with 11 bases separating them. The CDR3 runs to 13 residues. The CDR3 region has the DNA TGTGCCAGCAGCCCAATGGAGGATCAGCCCCAGCATTTT. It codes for CASSPMEDQPQHF.

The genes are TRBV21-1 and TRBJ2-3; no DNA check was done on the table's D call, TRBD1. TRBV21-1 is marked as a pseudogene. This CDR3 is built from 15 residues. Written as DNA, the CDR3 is TGTGCCAGCACCTGGGACAGGGTAGGTATAGATACGCAGTATTTT. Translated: CASTWDRVGIDTQYF.

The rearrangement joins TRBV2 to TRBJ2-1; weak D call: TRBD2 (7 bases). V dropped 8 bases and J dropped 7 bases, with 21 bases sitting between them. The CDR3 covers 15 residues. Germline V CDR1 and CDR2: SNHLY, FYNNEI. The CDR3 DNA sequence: TGTGCCAGCCGACCGGCGGGGGCACGAGGGAATGAGCAGTTCTTC. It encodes CASRPAGARGNEQFF. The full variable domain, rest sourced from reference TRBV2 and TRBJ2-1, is EPEVTQTPSHQVTQMGQEVILRCVPISNHLYFYWYRQILGQKVEFLVSFYNNEISEKSEIFDDQFSVERPDGSNFTLKIRSTKLEDSAMYFCASRPAGARGNEQFFGPGTRLTVL.

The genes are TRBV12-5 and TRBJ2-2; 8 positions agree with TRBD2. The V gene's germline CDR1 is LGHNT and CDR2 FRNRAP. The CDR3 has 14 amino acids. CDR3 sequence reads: CATPPGGRAGELFF. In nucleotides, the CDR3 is TGTGCCACTCCGCCGGGGGGGCGGGCCGGGGAGCTGTTTTTT.

The CDR3 here is CASSPARQGGQFF. CDR3 nucleotide sequence: TGTGCCAGCAGCCCAGCCCGACAGGGGGGGCAGTTCTTC. The V and J genes are TRBV11-1 and TRBJ2-1, with 9 bases aligning to TRBD1. Trimming cost V 5 bases and J 12 bases; bases outside gene matches: 8. The CDR3 runs to 13 residues. Germline-derived CDR1 and CDR2 are SGHAT and FQDESV (reference sequence). Combining the CDR3 with reference TRBV11-1 and TRBJ2-1 gives the whole variable domain EAEVAQSPRYKITEKSQAVAFWCDPISGHATLYWYRQILGQGPELLVQFQDESVVDDSQLPKDRFSAERLKGVDSTLKIQPAELGDSAMYLCASSPARQGGQFFGPGTRLTVL.

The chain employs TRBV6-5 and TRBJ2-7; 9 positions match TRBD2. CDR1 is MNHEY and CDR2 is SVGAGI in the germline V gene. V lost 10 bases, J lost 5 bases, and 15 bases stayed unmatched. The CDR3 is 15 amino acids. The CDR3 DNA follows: TGTGCCACGAATCGCGGGGGGGCATCTGTCGACGAGCAGTACTTC. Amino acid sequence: CATNRGGASVDEQYF.

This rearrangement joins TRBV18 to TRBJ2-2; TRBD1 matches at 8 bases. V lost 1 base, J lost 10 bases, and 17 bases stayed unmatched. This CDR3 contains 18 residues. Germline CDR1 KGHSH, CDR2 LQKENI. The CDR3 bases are TGTGCCAGCTCACCACTCGCAGGGGGCATCCCGACCCGTGAGGAGCTGTTTTTT. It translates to CASSPLAGGIPTREELFF.

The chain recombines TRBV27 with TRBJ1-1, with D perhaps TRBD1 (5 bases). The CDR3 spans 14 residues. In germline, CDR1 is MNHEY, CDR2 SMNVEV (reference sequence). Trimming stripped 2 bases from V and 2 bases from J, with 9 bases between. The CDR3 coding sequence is TGTGCCAGCAGTTTAGCCAGGGTAAACACTGAAGCTTTCTTT. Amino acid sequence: CASSLARVNTEAFF.

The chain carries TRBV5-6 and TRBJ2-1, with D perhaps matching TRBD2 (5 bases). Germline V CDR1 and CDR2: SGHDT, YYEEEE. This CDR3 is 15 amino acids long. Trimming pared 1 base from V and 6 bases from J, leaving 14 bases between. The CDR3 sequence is CASSLRRGPANEQFF. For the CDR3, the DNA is TGTGCCAGCAGCTTGAGGAGAGGGCCGGCCAATGAGCAGTTCTTC.

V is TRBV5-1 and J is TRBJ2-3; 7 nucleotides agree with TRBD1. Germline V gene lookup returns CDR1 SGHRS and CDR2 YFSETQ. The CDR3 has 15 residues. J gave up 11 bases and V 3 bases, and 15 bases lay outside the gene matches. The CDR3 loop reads CASSWGTELPLEQYF. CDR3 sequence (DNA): TGCGCCAGCAGCTGGGGGACAGAACTCCCCCTTGAGCAGTATTTT.

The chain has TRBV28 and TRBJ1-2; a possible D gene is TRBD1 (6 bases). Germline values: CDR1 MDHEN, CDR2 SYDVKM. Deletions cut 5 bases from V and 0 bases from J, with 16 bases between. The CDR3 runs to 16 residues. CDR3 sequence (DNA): TGTGCCAGCAGTGATGACAGGCCCTCTACTAACTATGGCTACACCTTC. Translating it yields CASSDDRPSTNYGYTF.

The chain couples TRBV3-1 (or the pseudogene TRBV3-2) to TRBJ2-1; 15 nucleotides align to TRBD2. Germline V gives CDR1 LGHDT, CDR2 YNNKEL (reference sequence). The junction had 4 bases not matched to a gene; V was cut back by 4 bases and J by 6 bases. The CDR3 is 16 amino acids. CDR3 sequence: CASSPVGLAGGNEQFF. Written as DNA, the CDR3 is TGTGCCAGCAGCCCGGTGGGACTAGCGGGAGGCAATGAGCAGTTCTTC.

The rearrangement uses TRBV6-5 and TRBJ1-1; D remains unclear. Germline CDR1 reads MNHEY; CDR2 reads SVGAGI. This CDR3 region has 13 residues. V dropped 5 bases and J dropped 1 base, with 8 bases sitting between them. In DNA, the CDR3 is TGTGCCAGCAGTCATAAGCCGAACACTGAAGCTTTCTTT. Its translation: CASSHKPNTEAFF.